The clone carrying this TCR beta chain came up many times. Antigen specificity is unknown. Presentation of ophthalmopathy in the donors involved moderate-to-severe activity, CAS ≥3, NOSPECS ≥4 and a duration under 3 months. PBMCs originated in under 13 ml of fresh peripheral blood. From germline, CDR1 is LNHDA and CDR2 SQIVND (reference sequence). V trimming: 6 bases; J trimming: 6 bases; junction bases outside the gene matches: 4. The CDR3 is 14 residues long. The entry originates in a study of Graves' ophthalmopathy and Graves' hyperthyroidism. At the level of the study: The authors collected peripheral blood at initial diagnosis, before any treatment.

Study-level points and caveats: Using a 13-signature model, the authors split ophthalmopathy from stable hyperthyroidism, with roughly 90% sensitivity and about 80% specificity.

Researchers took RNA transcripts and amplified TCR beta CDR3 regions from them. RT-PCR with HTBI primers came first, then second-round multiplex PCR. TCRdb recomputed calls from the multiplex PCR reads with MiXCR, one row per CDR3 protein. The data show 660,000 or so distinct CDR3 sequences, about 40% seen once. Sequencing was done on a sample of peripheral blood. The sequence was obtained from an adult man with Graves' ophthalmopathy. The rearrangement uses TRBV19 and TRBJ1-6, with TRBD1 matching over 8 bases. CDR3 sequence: CASSDRGLNSPLHF. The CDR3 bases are TGTGCCAGTAGCGACAGGGGTCTTAATTCACCCCTCCACTTT.